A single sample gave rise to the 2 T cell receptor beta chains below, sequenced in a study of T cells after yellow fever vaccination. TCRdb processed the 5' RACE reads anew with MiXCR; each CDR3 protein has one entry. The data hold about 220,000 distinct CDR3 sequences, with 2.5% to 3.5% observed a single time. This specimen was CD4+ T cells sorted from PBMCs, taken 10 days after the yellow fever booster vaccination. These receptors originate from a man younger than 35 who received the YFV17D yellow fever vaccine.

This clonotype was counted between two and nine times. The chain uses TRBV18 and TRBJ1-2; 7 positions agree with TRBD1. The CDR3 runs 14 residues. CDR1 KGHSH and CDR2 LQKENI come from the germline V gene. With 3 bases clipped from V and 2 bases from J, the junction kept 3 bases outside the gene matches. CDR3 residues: CASSPDRDNYGYTF. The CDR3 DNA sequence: TGTGCCAGCTCACCCGACAGGGACAACTATGGCTACACCTTC.

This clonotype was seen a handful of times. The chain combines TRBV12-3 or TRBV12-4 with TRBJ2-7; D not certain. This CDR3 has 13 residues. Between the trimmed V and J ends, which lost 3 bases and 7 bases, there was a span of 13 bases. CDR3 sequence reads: CASSLRALGEQYF. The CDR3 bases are TGTGCCAGCAGTTTGCGTGCCCTGGGGGAGCAGTACTTC.